Listed here are 6 T cell receptor beta chains from one sample, sequenced in a study of Ad26.COV2.S vaccination and SARS-CoV-2 variants. TCRdb's table, derived via immunoSEQ multiplex PCR, lists solely in-frame clones and lacks some. The sample consists of about 400,000 clones, around nine tenths of them appearing once. Treatment denoted: roughly 18 received Ad26.COV2.S at low or high dose, single or two shots; about 5 received placebo; per-sample allocation not given. Sampling was performed 63 days after the first vaccine or placebo injection. Sample: peripheral blood, taken in a trial of Ad26.COV2.S vaccine versus placebo. The receptors originated from a person between 18 and 59 years old who received the Ad26.COV2.S COVID-19 vaccine or a placebo.

The chain has TRBV5-1 and TRBJ2-5; 11 nucleotides align to TRBD1. V lost 1 base to trimming and J lost 2 bases; unmatched junction nucleotides: 1. The CDR3 has 15 amino acids. CDR1 and CDR2 from the germline V gene are SGHRS and YFSETQ. The CDR3 bases are TGCGCCAGCAGCTTGTGGGACAGGGGGCAAGAGACCCAGTACTTC. Its protein product is CASSLWDRGQETQYF. Looking up the rest from reference TRBV5-1 and TRBJ2-5 gives the full variable domain: KAGVTQTPRYLIKTRGQQVTLSCSPISGHRSVSWYQQTPGQGLQFLFEYFSETQRNKGNFPGRFSGRQFSNSRSEMNVSTLELGDSALYLCASSLWDRGQETQYFGPGTRLLVL.

This clone was seen only once. The chain is built from TRBV11-2 and TRBJ2-2; D uncertain. The CDR3 contains 13 residues. Germline values: CDR1 SGHAT, CDR2 FQNNGV. The V gene lost 5 bases and the J gene lost 5 bases, with 9 bases spanning the gap. In DNA, the CDR3 is TGTGCCAGCAGCACGACAAATACCGGGGAGCTGTTTTTT. It translates to CASSTTNTGELFF.

This clone was recorded a few times. The genes are TRBV5-6 and TRBJ2-7; 7 nucleotides match TRBD1. The germline V gene encodes CDR1 SGHDT and CDR2 YYEEEE. The V and J ends lost 1 base and 3 bases, in that order; junction bases with no gene match: 4. The CDR3 covers 14 residues. This CDR3 reads CASSLSAGGYEQYF. The CDR3 nucleotides are TGTGCCAGCAGCTTGTCGGCAGGGGGCTACGAGCAGTACTTC.

Notes on this clone: Other nucleotide sequences from this sample produce the same CDR3. The chain employs TRBV2 and TRBJ2-5; D remains ambiguous. Trimming cost V 3 bases and J 5 bases, with 4 bases left between them. The CDR3 is 11 residues long. Germline lookup yields CDR1 SNHLY and CDR2 FYNNEI. CDR3 sequence (DNA): TGTGCCAGCAGTGAGGAGGAGACCCAGTACTTC. Translated: CASSEEETQYF.

The chain is built from TRBV3-1 (or the pseudogene TRBV3-2) and TRBJ2-7; D call uncertain. CDR1 and CDR2 (germline): LGHDT, YNNKEL (reference sequence). V lost 0 bases and J lost 3, with 12 bases in between. The CDR3 totals 15 residues. Here the CDR3 reads CASSQDWARIYEQYF. CDR3 coding DNA: TGTGCCAGCAGCCAAGATTGGGCTAGGATCTACGAGCAGTACTTC.

This chain uses TRBV15 with TRBJ2-2, with D perhaps given as TRBD1 or TRBD2 (5 bases each). Germline CDR1 and CDR2: LNHNV and YYDKDF (reference sequence). This CDR3 has 14 residues. Trimming stripped 2 bases from V and 7 bases from J, with 11 bases between. The CDR3 nucleotides are TGTGCCACCAGCAGATGGGGGACGGTCGGGGAGCTGTTTTTT. It specifies CATSRWGTVGELFF.